Detailed here is one T cell receptor beta chain. Its target is unknown. This specimen belongs to a study of shared clonotypes between healthy human individuals. Study at large: Samples came from two female and a few male donors aged 18 to 49.

Study observations and caveats: Non-shared clonotypes were found to have lower generation probabilities than the clonotypes that were shared by all four of the sorted-subset donors. For naive CD4 cells, roughly 5% of clonotypes were shared across a few donors. Sharing of clonotypes among donors was expected to vary with sequencing depth.

Only in-frame clones appear in the TCRdb table, and some are missing; sequencing was by immunoSEQ multiplex PCR. The table lists about 800,000 clones, around 96% of them singletons, with around 0.25% in the top ten. Naive-designated CD8 cells lacked CD45RO, were positively enriched for CCR7, and omitted terminally differentiated effector memory CD45RA+ cells. The CDR3 totals 15 residues. Germline V gene data show CDR1 as MGHDK and CDR2 as SYGVNS. V lost 5 bases, J lost 2 bases, and 7 bases stayed unmatched. Sequenced input: naive CD8+ T cells sorted from blood. The V gene is TRBV25-1, the J gene TRBJ2-3, with 7 nucleotides matching TRBD1. The TCR sequence derives from a man younger than 40 in good health. The CDR3 bases are TGTGCCAGCAGTACCTGGGACAGAAACACAGATACGCAGTATTTT. Encoded protein: CASSTWDRNTDTQYF.